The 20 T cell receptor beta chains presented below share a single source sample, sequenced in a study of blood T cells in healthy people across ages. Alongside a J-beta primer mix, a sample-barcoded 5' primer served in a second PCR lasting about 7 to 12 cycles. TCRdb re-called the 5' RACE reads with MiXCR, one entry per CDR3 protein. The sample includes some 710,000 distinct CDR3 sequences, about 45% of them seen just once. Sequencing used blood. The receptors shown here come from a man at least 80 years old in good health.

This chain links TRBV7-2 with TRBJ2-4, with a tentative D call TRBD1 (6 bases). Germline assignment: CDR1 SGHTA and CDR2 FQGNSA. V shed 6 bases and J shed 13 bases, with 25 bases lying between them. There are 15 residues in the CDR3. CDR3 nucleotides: TGTGCCAGCAGTCCGACGGAATGGCCTTCAGGGGAGCAGTACTTC. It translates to CASSPTEWPSGEQYF.

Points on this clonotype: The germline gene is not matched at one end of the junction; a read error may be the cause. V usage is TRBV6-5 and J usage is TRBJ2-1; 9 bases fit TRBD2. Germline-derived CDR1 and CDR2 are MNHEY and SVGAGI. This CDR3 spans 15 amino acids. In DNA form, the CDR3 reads TGTGCCAGCAGGGAAGCGGGAGGATCCTACAAGGAGCAGTTCTTC. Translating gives CASREAGGSYKEQFF.

Here the CDR3 DNA reads TGTGCCAGCAGCTTAACGGGGGCAGGGCGGCCAGACTACACCTTC. Protein product: CASSLTGAGRPDYTF. The rearrangement uses TRBV7-3 and TRBJ1-2; weak D call: TRBD1 (6 bases). CDR1 and CDR2 (germline): SGHTA, FQGTGA. The CDR3 covers 15 residues. Trimming took off 0 bases at V and 10 bases at J, with 18 bases between the two ends.

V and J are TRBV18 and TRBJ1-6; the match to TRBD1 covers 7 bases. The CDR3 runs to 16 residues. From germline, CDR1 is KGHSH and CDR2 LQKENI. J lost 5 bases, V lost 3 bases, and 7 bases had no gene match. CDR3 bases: TGTGCCAGCTCACCGGAGGGGGCTCGAAATAATTCACCCCTCCACTTT. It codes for CASSPEGARNNSPLHF.

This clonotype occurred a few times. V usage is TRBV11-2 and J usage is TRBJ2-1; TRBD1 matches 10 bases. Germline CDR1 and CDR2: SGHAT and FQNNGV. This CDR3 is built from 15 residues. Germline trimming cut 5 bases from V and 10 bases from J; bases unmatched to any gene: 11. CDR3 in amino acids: CASSLDRGAADEQFF. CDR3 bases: TGTGCCAGCAGCCTGGACAGGGGGGCAGCTGACGAGCAGTTCTTC. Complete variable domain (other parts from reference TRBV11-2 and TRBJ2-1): EAGVAQSPRYKIIEKRQSVAFWCNPISGHATLYWYQQILGQGPKLLIQFQNNGVVDDSQLPKDRFSAERLKGVDSTLKIQPAKLEDSAVYLCASSLDRGAADEQFFGPGTRLTVL.

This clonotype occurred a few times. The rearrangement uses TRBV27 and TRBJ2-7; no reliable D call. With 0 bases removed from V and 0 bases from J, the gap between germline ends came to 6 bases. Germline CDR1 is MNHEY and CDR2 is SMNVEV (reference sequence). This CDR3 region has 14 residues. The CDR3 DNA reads TGTGCCAGCAGTTTATCGAAGGGCTCCTACGAGCAGTACTTC. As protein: CASSLSKGSYEQYF.

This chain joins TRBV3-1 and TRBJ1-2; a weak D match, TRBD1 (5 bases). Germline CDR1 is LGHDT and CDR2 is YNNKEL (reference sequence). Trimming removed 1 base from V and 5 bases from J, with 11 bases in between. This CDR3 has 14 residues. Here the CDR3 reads CASSQGGEGYGYTF. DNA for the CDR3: TGTGCCAGCAGCCAAGGAGGGGAGGGGTATGGCTACACCTTC. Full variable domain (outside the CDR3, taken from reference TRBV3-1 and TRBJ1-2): DTAVSQTPKYLVTQMGNDKSIKCEQNLGHDTMYWYKQDSKKFLKIMFSYNNKELIINETVPNRFSPKSPDKAHLNLHINSLELGDSAVYFCASSQGGEGYGYTFGSGTRLTVV.

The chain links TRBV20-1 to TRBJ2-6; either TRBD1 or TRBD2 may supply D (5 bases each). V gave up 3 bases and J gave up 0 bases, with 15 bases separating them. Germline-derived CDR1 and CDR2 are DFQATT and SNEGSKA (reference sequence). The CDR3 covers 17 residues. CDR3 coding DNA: TGCAGTGCTAGTGGACGGGGACGAGGCTCTGGGGCCAACGTCCTGACTTTC. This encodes CSASGRGRGSGANVLTF.

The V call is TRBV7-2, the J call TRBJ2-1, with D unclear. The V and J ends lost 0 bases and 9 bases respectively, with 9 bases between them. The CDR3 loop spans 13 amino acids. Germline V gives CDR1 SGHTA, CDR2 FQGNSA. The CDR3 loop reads CASSLAVEGEQFF. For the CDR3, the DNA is TGTGCCAGCAGCTTAGCAGTAGAAGGTGAGCAGTTCTTC.

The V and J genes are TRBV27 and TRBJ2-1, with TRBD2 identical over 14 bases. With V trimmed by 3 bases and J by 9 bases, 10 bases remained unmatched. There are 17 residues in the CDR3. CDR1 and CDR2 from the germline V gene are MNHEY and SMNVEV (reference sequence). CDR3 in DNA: TGTGCCAGCAGTTTGGGGGCCGGGACTAGCGGGAGAGGTGAGCAGTTCTTC. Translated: CASSLGAGTSGRGEQFF.

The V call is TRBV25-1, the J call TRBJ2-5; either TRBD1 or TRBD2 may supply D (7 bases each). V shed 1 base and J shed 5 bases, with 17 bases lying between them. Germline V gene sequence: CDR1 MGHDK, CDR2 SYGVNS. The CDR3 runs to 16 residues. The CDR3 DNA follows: TGTGCCAGCAGTGAATCGGGACAGAACGGGAGGGAGACCCAGTACTTC. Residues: CASSESGQNGRETQYF.

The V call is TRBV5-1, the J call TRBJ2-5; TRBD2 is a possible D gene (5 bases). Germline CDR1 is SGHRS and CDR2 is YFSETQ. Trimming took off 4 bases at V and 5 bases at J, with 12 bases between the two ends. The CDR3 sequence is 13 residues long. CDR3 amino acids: CASSVEGVETQYF. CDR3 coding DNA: TGCGCCAGCAGCGTTGAGGGCGTGGAGACCCAGTACTTC.

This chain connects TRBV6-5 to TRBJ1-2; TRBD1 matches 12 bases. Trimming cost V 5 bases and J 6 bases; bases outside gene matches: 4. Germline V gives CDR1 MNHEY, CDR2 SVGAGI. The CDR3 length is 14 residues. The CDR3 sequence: CASSDRDRGHGYTF. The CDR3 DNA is TGTGCCAGCAGTGACCGGGACAGGGGGCATGGCTACACCTTC.

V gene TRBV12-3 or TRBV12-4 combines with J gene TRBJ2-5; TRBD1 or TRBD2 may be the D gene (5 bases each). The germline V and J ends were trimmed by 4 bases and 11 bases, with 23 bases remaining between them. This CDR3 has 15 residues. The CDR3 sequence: CASSSSRAQQESQYF. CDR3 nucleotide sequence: TGTGCCAGCAGTTCCTCGCGGGCCCAACAGGAGAGTCAGTACTTC.

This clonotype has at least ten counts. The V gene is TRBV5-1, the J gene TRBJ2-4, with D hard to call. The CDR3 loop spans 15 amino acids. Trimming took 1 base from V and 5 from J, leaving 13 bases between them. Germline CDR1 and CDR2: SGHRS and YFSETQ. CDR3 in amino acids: CASSLFSRPENIQYF. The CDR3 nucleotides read TGCGCCAGCAGCTTGTTCAGTCGACCCGAAAACATTCAGTACTTC.

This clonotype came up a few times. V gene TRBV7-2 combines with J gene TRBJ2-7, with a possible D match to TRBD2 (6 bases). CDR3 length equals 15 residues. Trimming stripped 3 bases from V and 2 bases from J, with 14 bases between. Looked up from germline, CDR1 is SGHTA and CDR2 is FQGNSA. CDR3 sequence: CASSFRAGRTYEQYF. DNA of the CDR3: TGTGCCAGCAGCTTCCGAGCGGGTAGGACCTACGAGCAGTACTTC.

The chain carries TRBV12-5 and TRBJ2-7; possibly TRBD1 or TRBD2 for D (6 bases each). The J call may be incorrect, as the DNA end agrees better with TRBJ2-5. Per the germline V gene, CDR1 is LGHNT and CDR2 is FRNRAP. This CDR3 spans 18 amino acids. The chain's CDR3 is CASGLVNRGPNAEETQYF. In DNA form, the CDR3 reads TGTGCTAGTGGTTTGGTAAATCGGGGGCCGAACGCAGAGGAGACCCAGTACTTC.

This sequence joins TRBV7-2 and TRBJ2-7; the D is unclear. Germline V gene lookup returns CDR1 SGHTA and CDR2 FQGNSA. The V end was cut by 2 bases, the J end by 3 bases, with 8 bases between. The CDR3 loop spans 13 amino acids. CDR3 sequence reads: CASSLIQHYEQYF. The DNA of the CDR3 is TGTGCCAGCAGCTTAATACAGCACTACGAGCAGTACTTC.

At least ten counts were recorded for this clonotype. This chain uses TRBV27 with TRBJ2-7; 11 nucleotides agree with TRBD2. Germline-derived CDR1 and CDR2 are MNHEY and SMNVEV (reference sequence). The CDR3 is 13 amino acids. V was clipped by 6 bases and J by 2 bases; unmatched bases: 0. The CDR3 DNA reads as TGTGCCAGCAGACTAGCGGGAGCCTACGAGCAGTACTTC. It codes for CASRLAGAYEQYF.

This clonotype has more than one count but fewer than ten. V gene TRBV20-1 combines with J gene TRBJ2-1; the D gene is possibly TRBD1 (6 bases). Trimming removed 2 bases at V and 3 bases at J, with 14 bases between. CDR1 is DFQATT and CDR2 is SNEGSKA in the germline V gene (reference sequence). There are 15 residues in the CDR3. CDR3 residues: CSARPGTRVYNEQFF. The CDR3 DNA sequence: TGCAGTGCTAGACCCGGGACACGAGTCTACAATGAGCAGTTCTTC.